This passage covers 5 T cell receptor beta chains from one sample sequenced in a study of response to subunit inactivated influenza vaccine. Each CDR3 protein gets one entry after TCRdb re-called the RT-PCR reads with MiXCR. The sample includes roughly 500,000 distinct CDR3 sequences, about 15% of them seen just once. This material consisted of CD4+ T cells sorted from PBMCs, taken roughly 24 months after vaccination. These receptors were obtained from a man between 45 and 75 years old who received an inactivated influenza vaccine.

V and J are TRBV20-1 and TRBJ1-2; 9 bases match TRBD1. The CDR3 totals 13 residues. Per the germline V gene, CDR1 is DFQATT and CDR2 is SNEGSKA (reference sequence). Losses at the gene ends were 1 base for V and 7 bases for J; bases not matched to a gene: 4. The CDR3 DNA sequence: TGCAGTGCTAGAGTACAGGGGGCGTTTGGCTACACCTTC. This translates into CSARVQGAFGYTF.

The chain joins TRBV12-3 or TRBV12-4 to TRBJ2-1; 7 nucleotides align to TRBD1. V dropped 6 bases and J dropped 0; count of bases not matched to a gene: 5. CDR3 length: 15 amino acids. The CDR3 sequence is CASRTGANSYNEQFF. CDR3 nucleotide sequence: TGTGCCAGCAGAACAGGGGCTAACTCCTACAATGAGCAGTTCTTC.

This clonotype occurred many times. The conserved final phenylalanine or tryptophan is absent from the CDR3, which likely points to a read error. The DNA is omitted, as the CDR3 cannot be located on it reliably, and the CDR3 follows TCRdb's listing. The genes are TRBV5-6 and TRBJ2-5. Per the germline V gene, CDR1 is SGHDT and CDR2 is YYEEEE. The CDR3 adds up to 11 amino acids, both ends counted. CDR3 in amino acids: CASSLVKDVAY.

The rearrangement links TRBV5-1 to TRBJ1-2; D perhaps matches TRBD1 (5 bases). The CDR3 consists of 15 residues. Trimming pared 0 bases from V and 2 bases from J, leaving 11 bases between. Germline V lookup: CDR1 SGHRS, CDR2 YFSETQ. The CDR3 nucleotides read TGCGCCAGCAGCTTGGCCCGGGGGTTCAACTATGGCTACACCTTC. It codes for CASSLARGFNYGYTF.

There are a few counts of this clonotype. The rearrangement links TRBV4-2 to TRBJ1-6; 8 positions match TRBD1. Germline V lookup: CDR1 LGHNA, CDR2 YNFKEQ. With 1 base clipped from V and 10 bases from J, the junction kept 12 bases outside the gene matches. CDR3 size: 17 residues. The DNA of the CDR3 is TGTGCCAGCAGCCAAGTACCCCGGCCAGGGGGCAGCTCACCCCTCCACTTT. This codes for CASSQVPRPGGSSPLHF.